This is a list of T cell receptor beta chains from one sample in a study of blood T cell repertoires in COVID-19. Profiling relied on immunoSEQ multiplex PCR, and the TCRdb table lists in-frame clones only, not all of them. There are about 190,000 clones in the sample; about nine tenths occur only once, and approximately 6.7% lies in the top ten. The sequenced sample was peripheral blood. The receptors shown here come from a man in his forties with acute or convalescent COVID-19. Both conserved end residues are trimmed from each CDR3. Fields, in order: V gene, CDR3 protein.

TRBV2,AGSQGGGTGELF
TRBV5-5,ASSAVGGRNNEQF
TRBV27,ASSVTGGNQPQH
TRBV6-1,ASSDTTRGWLTYEQY
TRBV6-2/TRBV6-3,ASSRGTSGGLSTDTQY
TRBV5-4,ASSLGGDRNYEQY
TRBV21-1,ASSFRAGQNYGYT
TRBV30,AGLRGNYGYT
TRBV19,ASSTRGGGQPQH
TRBV21-1,ASSKQRDRGDTEAF
TRBV24-1,ATSDSGQGNEKLF
TRBV4-2,ASSREVLYNSPLH
TRBV2,ASSRTETYGYT
TRBV21-1,ASPSRVAGPSSYEQY
TRBV13,ASSLVNEQY
TRBV27,ASSNPWQSPLH
TRBV5-5,ASSLVVRGLAF
TRBV5-1,ASSGGTGGQETQY
TRBV15,ATSDRDFETQY
TRBV2,ASSEEGAYGYT
TRBV19,ASSPGTGGYEQY
TRBV9,ASSVGTGQYGYT
TRBV19,ASSIRLNGGATTGELF
TRBV5-1,ASSQPGSSYNEQF
TRBV19,ASSWARGADTQY
TRBV15,ATSGKDRGREKLF
TRBV5-4,ASSQGQGGQY
TRBV27,ASTRPGQGSNEQF
TRBV12-5,ASGFYPLTAPSSYNEQF
TRBV15,ATSRVGLDEQY
TRBV6-6,ASGIQGTSGNTIY
TRBV7-6,ASSLARGSSGNTIY
TRBV10-2,ASATRGSGELF
TRBV9,ASSVGGGFYGYT
TRBV2,ASSDPGIGLKDYGYT
TRBV9,ASSVAGIYGYT
TRBV29-1,SVEGLDNSYEQY
TRBV20-1,SARDRAEAF
TRBV6-5,ASRQNTDTQY
TRBV3-1/TRBV3-2,ASSQEGAGADGYT
TRBV5-1,ASSLGFGGQETQY
TRBV5-1,ASSPTSPGANVLT
TRBV30,AWSFRDRRTDTQY
TRBV27,ASSSRSSYNSPLH
TRBV21-1,ASSKLSDSSHEQY
TRBV6-2/TRBV6-3,ASSALDPTGGWTEAF
TRBV3-1/TRBV3-2,ASSQVTSSGPGANVLT
TRBV7-9,ASSPSRDRGRGYGYT
TRBV6-2/TRBV6-3,ASSLGQGAPRDTEAF
TRBV6-5,ASSFGLAGQETQY
TRBV7-8,ASSPSGTGAYYGYT
TRBV7-2,ASSLKGASNQPQH